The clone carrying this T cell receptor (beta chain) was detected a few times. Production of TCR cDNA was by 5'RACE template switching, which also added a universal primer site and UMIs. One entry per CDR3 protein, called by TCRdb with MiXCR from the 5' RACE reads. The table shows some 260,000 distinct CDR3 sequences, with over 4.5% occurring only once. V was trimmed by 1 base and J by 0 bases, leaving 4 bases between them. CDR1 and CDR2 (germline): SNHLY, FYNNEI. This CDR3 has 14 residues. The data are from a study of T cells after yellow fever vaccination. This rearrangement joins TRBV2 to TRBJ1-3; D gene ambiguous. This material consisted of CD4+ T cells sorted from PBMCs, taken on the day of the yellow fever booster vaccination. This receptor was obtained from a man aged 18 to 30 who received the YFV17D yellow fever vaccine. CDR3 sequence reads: CASSEGLSGNTIYF. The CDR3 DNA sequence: TGTGCCAGCAGTGAAGGCCTCTCTGGAAACACCATATATTTT.